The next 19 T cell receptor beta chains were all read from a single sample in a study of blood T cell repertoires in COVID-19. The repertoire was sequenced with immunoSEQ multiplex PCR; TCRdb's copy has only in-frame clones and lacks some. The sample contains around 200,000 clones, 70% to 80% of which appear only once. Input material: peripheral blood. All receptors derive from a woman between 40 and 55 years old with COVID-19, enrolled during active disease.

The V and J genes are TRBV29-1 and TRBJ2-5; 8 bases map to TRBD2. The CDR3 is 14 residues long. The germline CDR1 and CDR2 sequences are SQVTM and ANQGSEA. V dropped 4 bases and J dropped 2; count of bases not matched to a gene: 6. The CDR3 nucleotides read TGCAGCGTTGCGGCGGGGGGTGGTCAAGAGACCCAGTACTTC. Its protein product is CSVAAGGGQETQYF.

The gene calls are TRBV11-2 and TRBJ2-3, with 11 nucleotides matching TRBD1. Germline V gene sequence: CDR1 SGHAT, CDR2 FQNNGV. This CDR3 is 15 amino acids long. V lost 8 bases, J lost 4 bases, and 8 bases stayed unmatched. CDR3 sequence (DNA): TGTGCCAGCTCCCCCGGGACAGGGGGATCAGATACGCAGTATTTT. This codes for CASSPGTGGSDTQYF.

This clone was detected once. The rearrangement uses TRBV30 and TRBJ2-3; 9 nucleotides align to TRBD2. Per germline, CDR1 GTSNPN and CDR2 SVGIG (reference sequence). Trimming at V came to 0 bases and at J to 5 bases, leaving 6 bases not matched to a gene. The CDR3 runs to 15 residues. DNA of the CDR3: TGTGCCTGGAGTGTAGCGGGGGGCCACATAGATACGCAGTATTTT. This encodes CAWSVAGGHIDTQYF.

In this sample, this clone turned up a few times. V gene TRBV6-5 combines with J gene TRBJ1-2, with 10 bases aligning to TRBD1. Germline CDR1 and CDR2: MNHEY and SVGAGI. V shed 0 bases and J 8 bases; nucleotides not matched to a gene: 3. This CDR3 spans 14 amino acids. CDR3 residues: CASSYSGDRGGYTF. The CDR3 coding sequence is TGTGCCAGCAGTTACTCGGGGGACAGGGGCGGCTACACCTTC.

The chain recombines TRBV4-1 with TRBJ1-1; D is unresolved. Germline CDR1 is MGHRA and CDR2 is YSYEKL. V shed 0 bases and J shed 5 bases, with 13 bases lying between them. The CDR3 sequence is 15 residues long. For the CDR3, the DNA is TGCGCCAGCAGCCAAGATCGGGGAGGAAAAACTGAAGCTTTCTTT. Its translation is CASSQDRGGKTEAFF.

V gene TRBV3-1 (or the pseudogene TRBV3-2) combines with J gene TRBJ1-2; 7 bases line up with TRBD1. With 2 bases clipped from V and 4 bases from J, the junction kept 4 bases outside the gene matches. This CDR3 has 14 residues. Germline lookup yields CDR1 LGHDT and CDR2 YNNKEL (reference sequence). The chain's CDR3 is CASSQRGQRYGYTF. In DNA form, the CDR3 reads TGTGCCAGCAGCCAAAGGGGACAGCGCTATGGCTACACCTTC.

In nucleotides, the CDR3 is TGTGCCAGCAGTTTGACTAGGTCCTACGAGCAGTACTTC. As protein: CASSLTRSYEQYF. The chain recombines TRBV27 with TRBJ2-7, with a possible D match to TRBD2 (6 bases). Germline lookup yields CDR1 MNHEY and CDR2 SMNVEV (reference sequence). V lost 3 bases and J lost 1, with 7 bases in between. CDR3 length: 13 amino acids.

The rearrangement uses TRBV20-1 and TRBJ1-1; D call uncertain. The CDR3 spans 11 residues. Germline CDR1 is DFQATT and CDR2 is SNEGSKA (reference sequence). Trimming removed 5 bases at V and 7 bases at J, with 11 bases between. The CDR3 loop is CSAPGRVEAFF. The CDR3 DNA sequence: TGCAGTGCTCCTGGGCGGGTTGAAGCTTTCTTT.

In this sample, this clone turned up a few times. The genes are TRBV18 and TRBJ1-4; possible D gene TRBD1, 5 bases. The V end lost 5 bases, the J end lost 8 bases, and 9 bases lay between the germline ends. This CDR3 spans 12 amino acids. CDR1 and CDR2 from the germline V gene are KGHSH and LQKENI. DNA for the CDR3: TGTGCCAGCTCAGGGGGGGACGAAAAACTGTTTTTT. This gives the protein CASSGGDEKLFF. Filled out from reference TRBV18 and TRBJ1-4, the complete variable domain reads NAGVMQNPRHLVRRRGQEARLRCSPMKGHSHVYWYRQLPEEGLKFMVYLQKENIIDESGMPKERFSAEFPKEGPSILRIQQVVRGDSAAYFCASSGGDEKLFFGSGTQLSVL.

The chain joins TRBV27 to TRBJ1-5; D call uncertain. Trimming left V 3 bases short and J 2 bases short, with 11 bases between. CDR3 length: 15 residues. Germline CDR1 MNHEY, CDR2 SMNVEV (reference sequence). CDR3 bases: TGTGCCAGCAGTTTTAGTGGGCCGGGCAATCAGCCCCAGCATTTT. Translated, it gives CASSFSGPGNQPQHF.

CDR3 loop: CASSVRTGGFYEQYF. CDR3 nucleotide sequence: TGTGCCAGCAGCGTCAGGACAGGGGGCTTTTACGAGCAGTACTTC. The chain employs TRBV7-6 and TRBJ2-7; 11 nucleotides match TRBD1. CDR1 and CDR2 from the germline V gene are SGHVS and FNYEAQ. V lost 5 bases to trimming and J lost 4 bases; unmatched junction nucleotides: 7. The length of the CDR3 is 15 residues.

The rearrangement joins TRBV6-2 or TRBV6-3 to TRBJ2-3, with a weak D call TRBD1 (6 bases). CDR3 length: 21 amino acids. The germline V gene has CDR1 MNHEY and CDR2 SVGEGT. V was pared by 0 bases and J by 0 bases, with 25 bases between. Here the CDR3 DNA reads TGTGCCAGCAGTTACTCGAGGGGGAGACAGATTCTGAAACCCAGCACAGATACGCAGTATTTT. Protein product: CASSYSRGRQILKPSTDTQYF.

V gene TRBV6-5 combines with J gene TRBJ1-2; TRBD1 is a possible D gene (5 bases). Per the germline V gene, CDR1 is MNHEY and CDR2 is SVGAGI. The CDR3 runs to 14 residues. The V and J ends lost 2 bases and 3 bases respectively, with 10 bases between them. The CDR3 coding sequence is TGTGCCAGCAGTTACGGGTGGGGGGACTATGGCTACACCTTC. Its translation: CASSYGWGDYGYTF.

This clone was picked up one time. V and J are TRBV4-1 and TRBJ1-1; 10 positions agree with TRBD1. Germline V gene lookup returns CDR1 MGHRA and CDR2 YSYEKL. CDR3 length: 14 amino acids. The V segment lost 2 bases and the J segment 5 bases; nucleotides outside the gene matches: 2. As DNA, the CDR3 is TGCGCCAGCAGCCAATGGGACAGGGGTACTGAAGCTTTCTTT. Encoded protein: CASSQWDRGTEAFF.

Here the CDR3 DNA reads TGCGCCAGCAGTTCGGGACAGGGGGCCTACGAGCAGTACTTC. Residues: CASSSGQGAYEQYF. The chain is built from TRBV5-1 and TRBJ2-7, with 11 nucleotides matching TRBD1. Germline CDR1 SGHRS, CDR2 YFSETQ. With 5 bases clipped from V and 2 bases from J, the junction kept 3 bases outside the gene matches. The CDR3 covers 14 residues.

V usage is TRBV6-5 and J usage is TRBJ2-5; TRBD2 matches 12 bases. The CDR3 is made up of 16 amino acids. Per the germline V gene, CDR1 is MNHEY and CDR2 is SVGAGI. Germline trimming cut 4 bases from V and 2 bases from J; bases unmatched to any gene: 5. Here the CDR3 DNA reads TGTGCCAGCAGTTTACTAGCGGGGGGTCGGCAAGAGACCCAGTACTTC. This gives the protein CASSLLAGGRQETQYF.

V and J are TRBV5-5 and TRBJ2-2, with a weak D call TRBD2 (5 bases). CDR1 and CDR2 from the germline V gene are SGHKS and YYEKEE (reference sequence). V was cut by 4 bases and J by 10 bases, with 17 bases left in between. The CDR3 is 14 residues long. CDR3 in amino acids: CASSPNRGGVELFF. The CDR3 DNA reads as TGTGCCAGCAGCCCGAACCGGGGTGGAGTGGAGCTGTTTTTT.

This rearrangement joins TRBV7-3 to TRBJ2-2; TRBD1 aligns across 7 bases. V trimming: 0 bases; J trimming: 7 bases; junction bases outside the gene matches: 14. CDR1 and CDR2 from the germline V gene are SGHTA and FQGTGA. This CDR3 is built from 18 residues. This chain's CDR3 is CASSLTGATLQGSGELFF. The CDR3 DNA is TGTGCCAGCAGCTTAACTGGAGCGACCCTACAGGGGAGCGGGGAGCTGTTTTTT.

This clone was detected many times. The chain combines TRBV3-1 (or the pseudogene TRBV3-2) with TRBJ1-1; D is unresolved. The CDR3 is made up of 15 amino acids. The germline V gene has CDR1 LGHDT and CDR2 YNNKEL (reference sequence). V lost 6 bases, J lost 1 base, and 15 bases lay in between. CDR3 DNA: TGTGCCAGCAGACTTACTCACGGGAGGAACACTGAAGCTTTCTTT. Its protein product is CASRLTHGRNTEAFF.